The sequence of this T cell receptor (beta chain) was determined in a study of blood T cell repertoires in COVID-19. Method: immunoSEQ multiplex PCR; TCRdb's copy keeps in-frame clones and lacks some. The data hold 200,000 to 300,000 clones, with about 81% observed a single time. The sequencing input was peripheral blood. The clonotype was recovered from a woman aged 60-75 years with active or convalescent COVID-19.

In DNA, the CDR3 is TGTGCCAGCAGCTATACTAGCGGGGGGGCTACCTACGAGCAGTACTTC. Translated: CASSYTSGGATYEQYF. The rearrangement uses TRBV7-2 and TRBJ2-7; 13 positions agree with TRBD2. Germline CDR1 SGHTA, CDR2 FQGNSA. Germline trimming cut 4 bases from V and 2 bases from J; bases unmatched to any gene: 5. There are 16 residues in the CDR3.